This TCR beta chain was captured in a study of T cell clones after liver transplantation. About the study: TCRbeta sequencing after a pre-transplant mixed lymphocyte reaction identified graft-donor-reactive clones, later tracked in post-transplant blood. Without induction therapy, subjects received standard immunosuppression until 12-24 months post-transplant.

In germline, CDR1 is MGHRA, CDR2 YSYEKL. The CDR3 length is 17 residues. Germline trimming cut 0 bases from V and 3 bases from J; bases unmatched to any gene: 6. Profiling relied on immunoSEQ multiplex PCR, and the TCRdb table lists in-frame clones only, not all of them. The sample consists of 15,000 to 20,000 clones, around 80% of them appearing once. Sequenced here: CD8+ T cells from blood, sampled around 50 months after liver transplant. The rearrangement uses TRBV4-1 and TRBJ2-1; 9 nucleotides line up with TRBD2. The source of this sequence is a human patient who received a liver transplant. Among the T cells, some may be from the graft donor. CDR3 loop: CASSQDDSGSFYNEQFF. The DNA of the CDR3 is TGCGCCAGCAGCCAAGATGATAGCGGGAGTTTCTACAATGAGCAGTTCTTC.